Presented here are 24 T cell receptor beta chains from one specimen sequenced in a study of OX40 agonist ivuxolimab in advanced cancers. Sequenced by immunoSEQ multiplex PCR; TCRdb stores in-frame clones only, minus some. The table shows 50,000 to 75,000 clones, with roughly 90% occurring only once. The sample in question was CD4+ or CD8+ T cells sorted from blood, obtained in a trial of the OX40 agonist ivuxolimab. Every receptor here comes from an adult with an advanced solid tumor such as melanoma, head and neck, liver or kidney cancer.

This clone showed up just once. The genes are TRBV4-1 and TRBJ1-4; D uncertain. CDR1 is MGHRA, CDR2 YSYEKL, per germline. Trimming stripped 2 bases from V and 0 bases from J, with 7 bases between. This CDR3 comprises 15 residues. CDR3 coding DNA: TGCGCCAGCAGCCAACCAGGAGCAACTAATGAAAAACTGTTTTTT. This translates into CASSQPGATNEKLFF.

This chain links TRBV7-2 with TRBJ2-6; D could derive from TRBD1 or TRBD2 (5 bases each). The V and J ends lost 1 base and 4 bases respectively, with 11 bases between them. The length of the CDR3 is 16 residues. Germline assignment: CDR1 SGHTA and CDR2 FQGNSA. The CDR3 protein is CASSLDGAPGANVLTF. CDR3 DNA sequence: TGTGCCAGCAGCTTAGACGGGGCTCCGGGGGCCAACGTCCTGACTTTC.

The genes are TRBV7-9 and TRBJ2-5, with 12 bases lining up with TRBD1. CDR1 and CDR2 from the germline V gene are SEHNR and FQNEAQ (reference sequence). The CDR3 is 18 amino acids. Trimming removed 5 bases from V and 2 bases from J; junction bases left unmatched: 12. CDR3 DNA sequence: TGTGCCAGCAGCCCAGGGGACAGGGGGCGGGTTTGGCAAGAGACCCAGTACTTC. This translates into CASSPGDRGRVWQETQYF.

The rearrangement links TRBV5-1 to TRBJ2-7; no clear D. Per germline, CDR1 SGHRS and CDR2 YFSETQ. Trimming removed 1 base from V and 4 bases from J, with 9 bases in between. The length of the CDR3 is 13 residues. CDR3 loop: CASSLNQEYEQYF. CDR3 coding DNA: TGCGCCAGCAGCTTGAATCAGGAGTACGAGCAGTACTTC.

V and J are TRBV15 and TRBJ1-5, with D unclear. CDR3 size: 15 residues. V lost 3 bases and J lost 0, with 9 bases in between. Germline V gene lookup returns CDR1 LNHNV and CDR2 YYDKDF (reference sequence). The CDR3 nucleotides are TGTGCCACCAGCAGTGAAATCGCTAGCAATCAGCCCCAGCATTTT. Encoded protein: CATSSEIASNQPQHF. Based on the CDR3 plus reference TRBV15 and TRBJ1-5, the full variable domain is DAMVIQNPRYQVTQFGKPVTLSCSQTLNHNVMYWYQQKSSQAPKLLFHYYDKDFNNEADTPDNFQSRRPNTSFCFLDIRSPGLGDTAMYLCATSSEIASNQPQHFGDGTRLSIL.

The rearrangement uses TRBV11-2 and TRBJ2-7; D possibly corresponds to TRBD2 (5 bases). The CDR3 is 14 residues long. Germline CDR1 and CDR2: SGHAT and FQNNGV. Deletions cut 1 base from V and 1 base from J, with 8 bases between. CDR3 sequence reads: CASSLGRGSYEQYF. The CDR3 nucleotides are TGTGCCAGCAGCTTAGGTCGGGGTTCCTACGAGCAGTACTTC.

This clone was found once. The chain joins TRBV6-5 to TRBJ1-1, with D perhaps matching TRBD1 (6 bases). The CDR3 is 15 residues long. Trimming took off 5 bases at V and 3 bases at J, with 16 bases between the two ends. The germline V gene has CDR1 MNHEY and CDR2 SVGAGI. For the CDR3, the DNA is TGTGCCAGCAGTCCCCAGGGGTTGAAGGACACTGAAGCTTTCTTT. It specifies CASSPQGLKDTEAFF.

The chain combines TRBV15 with TRBJ1-2, with D tentatively TRBD1 (5 bases). Germline V gives CDR1 LNHNV, CDR2 YYDKDF (reference sequence). The V end was cut by 7 bases, the J end by 2 bases, with 8 bases between. The CDR3 consists of 12 residues. The CDR3 is CATTAGNYGYTF. CDR3 DNA sequence: TGTGCCACCACGGCAGGGAACTATGGCTACACCTTC.

This rearrangement joins TRBV2 to TRBJ1-1, with unresolved D. Trimming removed 3 bases at V and 5 bases at J, with 10 bases between. Germline V gene lookup returns CDR1 SNHLY and CDR2 FYNNEI. This CDR3 is 13 amino acids long. In nucleotides, the CDR3 is TGTGCCAGCAGTGAGAGGGAGAGGACTGAAGCTTTCTTT. This encodes CASSERERTEAFF.

This rearrangement joins TRBV18 to TRBJ2-3, with TRBD1 as a possible D gene (5 bases). CDR1 is KGHSH and CDR2 is LQKENI in the germline V gene. The ends were cut back, 5 bases at V and 5 bases at J, with 11 bases in the middle. This CDR3 spans 13 amino acids. This chain's CDR3 is CASSAGQGDTQYF. CDR3 coding DNA: TGTGCCAGCTCAGCAGGCCAGGGAGATACGCAGTATTTT.

The gene calls are TRBV28 and TRBJ1-1, with D hard to call. The ends were cut back, 8 bases at V and 1 base at J, with 8 bases in the middle. Germline V lookup: CDR1 MDHEN, CDR2 SYDVKM. This CDR3 has 12 residues. CDR3 region: CASRIGNTEAFF. The CDR3 nucleotides are TGTGCCAGCCGTATAGGGAACACTGAAGCTTTCTTT. The full variable domain, completed using reference TRBV28 and TRBJ1-1, is DVKVTQSSRYLVKRTGEKVFLECVQDMDHENMFWYRQDPGLGLRLIYFSYDVKMKEKGDIPEGYSVSREKKERFSLILESASTNQTSMYLCASRIGNTEAFFGQGTRLTVV.

The rearrangement joins TRBV27 to TRBJ1-1, with 11 nucleotides matching TRBD1. The germline V gene encodes CDR1 MNHEY and CDR2 SMNVEV (reference sequence). This CDR3 has 15 amino acids. V was pared by 7 bases and J by 4 bases, with 8 bases of the junction left unmatched. The CDR3 sequence is CASIRTGGIGTEAFF. The CDR3 coding sequence is TGTGCCAGCATCCGGACAGGGGGCATAGGCACTGAAGCTTTCTTT.

The genes are TRBV4-2 and TRBJ2-1; no firm D call. Germline V CDR1 and CDR2: LGHNA, YNFKEQ. This CDR3 comprises 16 residues. V lost 1 base, J lost 0 bases, and 10 bases lay in between. The CDR3, as DNA: TGTGCCAGCAGCCAAGCGGTAACGAGCTCCTACAATGAGCAGTTCTTC. Protein: CASSQAVTSSYNEQFF.

This clone was detected only once. The V call is TRBV27, the J call TRBJ2-6, with D unresolved. The CDR3 consists of 13 residues. Germline V CDR1 and CDR2: MNHEY, SMNVEV (reference sequence). The V end lost 6 bases, the J end lost 0 bases, and 3 bases lay between the germline ends. The CDR3 DNA follows: TGTGCCAGCAGGCCCTCTGGGGCCAACGTCCTGACTTTC. Translated, it gives CASRPSGANVLTF.

The chain uses TRBV27 and TRBJ1-6; D may be TRBD1 (6 bases). This CDR3 contains 15 residues. CDR1 is MNHEY, CDR2 SMNVEV, per germline (reference sequence). Trimming pared 7 bases from V and 1 base from J, leaving 11 bases between. CDR3 loop: CASMKQGSYNSPLHF. In DNA form, the CDR3 reads TGTGCCAGCATGAAACAGGGTTCCTATAATTCACCCCTCCACTTT.

Only one count was recorded for this clone. The chain is built from TRBV7-9 and TRBJ2-4; tentatively, D is TRBD1 (5 bases). Germline V lookup: CDR1 SEHNR, CDR2 FQNEAQ (reference sequence). The CDR3 length is 16 residues. V was clipped by 3 bases and J by 0 bases, with 12 bases between them. Written as DNA, the CDR3 is TGTGCCAGCAGCTTGGGGCAGACCCTAGCCAAAAACATTCAGTACTTC. This gives the protein CASSLGQTLAKNIQYF.

This clone has only one observation. The V and J genes are TRBV19 and TRBJ1-2, with a weak D call TRBD1 (5 bases). The CDR3 totals 14 residues. Germline values: CDR1 LNHDA, CDR2 SQIVND (reference sequence). V lost 5 bases to trimming and J lost 5 bases, with 15 bases between them. Written as DNA, the CDR3 is TGTGCCAGTAGTCCCCCGGGGTGGGGGTATGGCTACACCTTC. Translation gives CASSPPGWGYGYTF.

This chain joins TRBV2 and TRBJ2-1, with 11 bases that match TRBD2. Germline V gives CDR1 SNHLY, CDR2 FYNNEI. This CDR3 region has 14 residues. Trimming at V came to 6 bases and at J to 7 bases, leaving 5 bases not matched to a gene. CDR3 coding DNA: TGTGCCAGCAGATCGGGACTAGCGGAGAATGAGCAGTTCTTC. Translation gives CASRSGLAENEQFF. Full variable domain (remainder filled in from reference TRBV2 and TRBJ2-1): EPEVTQTPSHQVTQMGQEVILRCVPISNHLYFYWYRQILGQKVEFLVSFYNNEISEKSEIFDDQFSVERPDGSNFTLKIRSTKLEDSAMYFCASRSGLAENEQFFGPGTRLTVL.

This chain links TRBV7-3 with TRBJ2-3; TRBD1 is a possible D gene (6 bases). Germline values: CDR1 SGHTA, CDR2 FQGTGA. The V end lost 1 base, the J end lost 2 bases, and 16 bases lay between the germline ends. The length of the CDR3 is 17 residues. The CDR3 loop is CASSLRGPTGYTDTQYF. Here the CDR3 DNA reads TGTGCCAGCAGCTTAAGGGGCCCCACAGGGTACACAGATACGCAGTATTTT.

CDR3 sequence reads: CASSLTSTGPGGTEAFF. In DNA, the CDR3 is TGTGCCAGCAGCTTGACCTCAACAGGGCCGGGGGGAACTGAAGCTTTCTTT. The chain employs TRBV11-2 and TRBJ1-1; possible D gene TRBD1, 6 bases. Trimming took off 3 bases at V and 5 bases at J, with 22 bases between the two ends. The germline V gene has CDR1 SGHAT and CDR2 FQNNGV. The CDR3 runs to 17 residues. Combining the CDR3 with reference TRBV11-2 and TRBJ1-1 gives the whole variable domain EAGVAQSPRYKIIEKRQSVAFWCNPISGHATLYWYQQILGQGPKLLIQFQNNGVVDDSQLPKDRFSAERLKGVDSTLKIQPAKLEDSAVYLCASSLTSTGPGGTEAFFGQGTRLTVV.

The rearrangement links TRBV6-5 to TRBJ1-1, with 7 bases lining up with TRBD1. J lost 6 bases, V lost 7 bases, and 11 bases had no gene match. This CDR3 has 14 residues. Germline lookup yields CDR1 MNHEY and CDR2 SVGAGI. DNA for the CDR3: TGTGCCAGCACCATAAACAGGGGTGGGGCTGAAGCTTTCTTT. This sequence encodes CASTINRGGAEAFF.

This chain uses TRBV28 with TRBJ2-7; possible D gene TRBD1, 6 bases. The CDR3 consists of 15 residues. Germline V gives CDR1 MDHEN, CDR2 SYDVKM. V lost 7 bases to trimming and J lost 3 bases, with 19 bases between them. The CDR3 loop is CASTLWTERSYEQYF. The CDR3 coding sequence is TGTGCCAGCACACTTTGGACAGAGAGGAGCTACGAGCAGTACTTC.

The chain carries TRBV19 and TRBJ1-1, with D unclear. Germline CDR1 LNHDA, CDR2 SQIVND (reference sequence). This CDR3 comprises 14 residues. V gave up 4 bases and J gave up 3 bases, with 12 bases separating them. This CDR3 reads CASSTGPRDTEAFF. The CDR3 DNA is TGTGCCAGTAGTACAGGACCCCGGGACACTGAAGCTTTCTTT.

Here the CDR3 DNA reads TGCAGCGGGGGACTAGCGGGGCCACCCTACGAGCAGTACTTC. Its translation is CSGGLAGPPYEQYF. This rearrangement joins TRBV29-1 to TRBJ2-7, with 13 bases fitting TRBD2. CDR3 size: 14 residues. Germline-derived CDR1 and CDR2 are SQVTM and ANQGSEA. V gave up 7 bases and J gave up 2 bases; unmatched junction bases: 5.